This TCR beta chain was captured by sequencing in a study of T cell responses to AZD1222 COVID-19 vaccine (dated by TCRdb to about 2021). With respect to the entire study: Because spike-specific TCR depth and breadth did not differ between the two schedules, AZD1222 recipients who got a second dose at roughly 4 weeks were pooled with those who got a second dose at roughly 12 weeks. A total of approximately 240 trial participants underwent TCR sequencing, of whom more than 200 had received two doses of AZD1222 and approximately 26 had received two doses of the MenACWY control vaccine. Trial participants were enrolled by age into 18-55, 56-69 and 70-plus year subgroups, with roughly 160, 29 and 62 TCR-sequenced participants respectively.

The time point label here, explained by the study, means: baseline before first vaccination. Samples from vaccinated people were obtained from the UK trials COV001 and COV002, which included a single-blind randomized controlled phase 2/3 trial of AZD1222 (ChAdOx1 nCoV-19) in healthy adults. For TCRbeta chain sequencing, PBMC samples from trial participants were taken at day 0 and at day 28 after the second dose. Overall results and qualifications from the work: Conclusions about previously exposed vaccinees are limited, since just a handful of AZD1222 recipients were seropositive for SARS-CoV-2 at baseline. Most participants were white British and females outnumbered males, and the authors suggested that clonal diversity may have been underestimated. Reportedly, close to half of the unique spike-specific TCRs recognized epitopes lying outside the regions that are mutated in the B.1.351 and B.1.1.7 variants. The vaccine-associated CD4 TCRs covered the entire spike protein, and the dominant responses fell in regions 160-218 and 743-854. Spike-specific TCR breadth and depth rose significantly after two AZD1222 doses compared with day 0 and with MenACWY recipients. In the small 56-69-year group, the increase in depth fell short of significance, most likely because of low power. Because no day 14 peak-response samples were available, repertoires were characterized only after the peak T cell response.

Concerning this clone: Which antigen it targets is not known. No clone much larger than this one lies a single base away; base qualities are absent.

The CDR3 regions of human TCRbeta chains were analyzed by immunosequencing. The published analysis was carried out like this. TCRs in the repertoires were matched against a reference library of SARS-CoV-2-specific TCRs that had been generated with the MIRA antigen-specificity platform. Breadth meant the fraction of unique TCRs that were SARS-CoV-2-associated, whereas depth meant the fraction of total T cells that were SARS-CoV-2-associated. Each spike-specific TCR was assigned to its reactive spike region and to a CD4 or CD8 class using the MIRA data. Log10-transformed breadth and depth values were compared by one-way ANOVA with Sidak's multiple comparisons tests. This immuneACCESS table, as held by TCRdb, lists in-frame sequences with V and J called but not all clones. Of the missing ones, under half trace to an unresolved V gene in checked studies; the others have no known cause. V and J calls and clone size follow that table, whereas D and trimming were derived from the DNA. The sample includes about 100,000 clones, with roughly 84% observed a single time. The ten biggest clones cover about 15% of the sample.

V is clipped by 5 bases and J by 7 bases, and the sequence between their germline boundaries is 11 bases long. The CDR3 covers 13 residues, taking in both the cysteine and the phenylalanine. Only the CDR3 part of the read is kept: 39 bases, read in frame from the first base. Sequencing was performed on peripheral blood, taken on day 0 of AZD1222 vaccination. This receptor was obtained from an adult in good health. The rearrangement combines TRBV12-3 or TRBV12-4 with TRBJ2-2; the D gene cannot be resolved reliably. The nucleotide sequence reads TGTGCCAGCAGTCCCCTGGGCAACGGGGAGCTGTTTTTT. It is translated as CASSPLGNGELFF.